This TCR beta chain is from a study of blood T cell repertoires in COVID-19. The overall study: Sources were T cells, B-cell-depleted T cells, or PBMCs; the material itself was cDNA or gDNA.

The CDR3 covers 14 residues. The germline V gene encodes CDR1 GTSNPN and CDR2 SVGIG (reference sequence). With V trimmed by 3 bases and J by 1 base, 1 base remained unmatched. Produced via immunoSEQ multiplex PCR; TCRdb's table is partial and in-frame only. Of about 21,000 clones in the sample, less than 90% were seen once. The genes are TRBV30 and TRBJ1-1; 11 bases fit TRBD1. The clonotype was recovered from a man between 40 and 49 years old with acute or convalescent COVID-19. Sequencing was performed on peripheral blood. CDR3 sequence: CAWSGTGGNTEAFF. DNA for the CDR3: TGTGCCTGGAGCGGGACAGGGGGGAACACTGAAGCTTTCTTT.